This is a list of T cell receptor beta chains from one sample in a study of beta chain features in type 1 diabetes. Produced via immunoSEQ multiplex PCR; TCRdb's table is partial and in-frame only. The sample holds roughly 400,000 clones; more than 12% are singletons and the top ten take 0.019%. Source material: naive CD4+ T cells from blood. The receptor set was obtained from a woman younger than 35 in good health. The CDR3 runs from the conserved cysteine through the conserved F or W. A D gene is named only where the DNA matches it firmly. Clone size is given for some rows only: seen once, a few or many times, or a class if the clone is expanded.

v_call	j_call	d_call	clone_size	cdr3_nt	cdr3_aa
TRBV2	TRBJ1-5	-	few	TGTGCCAGCGCGGCCGACTCCCAGCAAGGCCAGCCCCAGCATTTT	CASAADSQQGQPQHF
TRBV7-9	TRBJ2-4	TRBD2	-	TGTGCCAGCAGCTTCCCGGGACTACACATTCAGTACTTC	CASSFPGLHIQYF
TRBV28	TRBJ1-5	-	-	TGTGCCAGCAGTGGGGGGAACCCTGGCCATCAGCCCCAGCATTTT	CASSGGNPGHQPQHF
TRBV4-1	TRBJ1-4	-	few	TGCGCCAGCAGAGACCGACGAGGGAGCAATGAAAAACTGTTTTTT	CASRDRRGSNEKLFF
TRBV2	TRBJ2-1	-	few	TGTGCCAGCAGTTACCCCTCCCGCGGGTTTATGAACAATGAGCAGTTCTTC	CASSYPSRGFMNNEQFF
TRBV5-1	TRBJ2-1	-	-	TGCGCCAGCAGCTTGGCGGCTAGCGTCTCCTACAATGAGCAGTTCTTC	CASSLAASVSYNEQFF
TRBV9	TRBJ2-3	TRBD2	few	TGTGCCAGCAGCGTAGCTCCAGCGGGGCCCGGGGATACGCAGTATTTT	CASSVAPAGPGDTQYF
TRBV6-5	TRBJ2-5	TRBD1	few	TGTGCCAGCAGTTACACAGGGGCTCAAGAGACCCAGTACTTC	CASSYTGAQETQYF
TRBV5-4	TRBJ2-1	-	few	TGTGCCAGCAGCTTGGGGCAGGATTACAATGAGCAGTTCTTC	CASSLGQDYNEQFF
TRBV21-1	TRBJ1-1	-	-	TGTGCCAGCAGAAAATCAGGGGGCACTGAAGCTTTCTTT	CASRKSGGTEAFF
TRBV14	TRBJ2-4	TRBD1	-	TGTGCCAGCAGCCAAGATCGGGCAGGGGGTTTTGGCATTCAGTACTTC	CASSQDRAGGFGIQYF
TRBV15	TRBJ2-3	TRBD2	-	TGTGCCACCAGCAGCGATCCTAGCGGGAGAATCTCAGATACGCAGTATTTT	CATSSDPSGRISDTQYF
TRBV28	TRBJ2-2	-	-	TGTGCCAGCAGCAGACTAGTGGGAGGCTACACCGGGGAGCTGTTTTTT	CASSRLVGGYTGELFF
TRBV7-9	TRBJ2-3	-	few	TGTGCCAGCAGCCAAGGGGGGGGCACAGATACGCAGTATTTT	CASSQGGGTDTQYF
TRBV27	TRBJ2-2	TRBD2	-	TGTGCCAGCAGTACTACTAGCGGGAGTGGCACCGGGGAGCTGTTTTTT	CASSTTSGSGTGELFF
TRBV29-1	TRBJ2-7	-	few	TGCAGCGTTGTACCCCCCGGGACAATCTACGAGCAGTACTTC	CSVVPPGTIYEQYF
TRBV7-9	TRBJ2-3	TRBD2	-	TGTGCCAGCAGCAGAAAGCGGGAGACATCTAGCACAGATACGCAGTATTTT	CASSRKRETSSTDTQYF
TRBV19	TRBJ1-2	-	few	TGTGCCAGCTCGACTGTGAACGAGGACTATGGCTACACCTTC	CASSTVNEDYGYTF
TRBV30	TRBJ1-5	-	few	TGTGCCTGGACCGGTTCGGGAGGGAGTCAGCCCCAGCATTTT	CAWTGSGGSQPQHF
TRBV13	TRBJ1-4	TRBD1	-	TGTGCCAGCGGAAGAGACAGGGATGGGGGTGAAAAACTGTTTTTT	CASGRDRDGGEKLFF
TRBV18	TRBJ1-1	-	-	TGTGCCAGCTCACCGGGGGGAATGAACACTGAAGCTTTCTTT	CASSPGGMNTEAFF
TRBV7-2	TRBJ2-6	TRBD2	-	TGTGCCAGCAGCTTGGGAGGGCCCGGGGCCAACGTCCTGACTTTC	CASSLGGPGANVLTF
TRBV27	TRBJ1-1	-	few	TGTGCCAGCAGGCTATTGGGCGAGGGCGTCGGCACTGAAGCTTTCTTT	CASRLLGEGVGTEAFF
TRBV10-2	TRBJ1-2	TRBD1	few	TGCGCCAGCAGGTTACAGGGGATCGATGGCTACACCTTC	CASRLQGIDGYTF
TRBV5-1	TRBJ2-7	TRBD2	few	TGCGCCAGCAGCTTACGACTAGCGGAGCCCAGGGGGGAGCAGTACTTC	CASSLRLAEPRGEQYF
TRBV27	TRBJ2-7	TRBD1	few	TGTGCCAGCAGTCCGATGACAGGGGGCAAACACGAGCAGTACTTC	CASSPMTGGKHEQYF
TRBV9	TRBJ1-2	TRBD1	-	TGTGCCAGCAGCATCTGGACAGGGCCTCTCTATGGCTACACCTTC	CASSIWTGPLYGYTF
TRBV9	TRBJ2-6	-	-	TGTGCCAGCAGCGCCCAGGGGCTTATCTCTGGGGCCAACGTCCTGACTTTC	CASSAQGLISGANVLTF
TRBV4-1	TRBJ1-5	TRBD1	few	TGCGCCAGCAGCCCACGGACAGGGGGGAATCAGCCCCAGCATTTT	CASSPRTGGNQPQHF
TRBV28	TRBJ1-1	-	few	TGTGCCAGCAGTTTCGACCTAGAGGTTGAAGCTTTCTTT	CASSFDLEVEAFF
TRBV25-1	TRBJ2-3	-	few	TGTGCCAGCAGTGTCTTGGACACAGCGGGAGATACGCAGTATTTT	CASSVLDTAGDTQYF
TRBV7-9	TRBJ2-2	-	-	TGTGCCAGCAGCGTTAGTGGAGGGATAGAGACCGGGGAGCTGTTTTTT	CASSVSGGIETGELFF
TRBV30	TRBJ1-1	-	-	TGTGCCTGGAGAAAGACAGCTATAACAGGGAACACTGAAGCTTTCTTT	CAWRKTAITGNTEAFF
TRBV29-1	TRBJ1-3	TRBD1	-	TGCAGCGTTGAAGATTTCTCAGGGACAGATGGAAACACCATATATTTT	CSVEDFSGTDGNTIYF
TRBV6-1	TRBJ2-7	-	few	TGTGCCAGCAGTGAAGCGCGTCAATACGAGCAGTACTTC	CASSEARQYEQYF
TRBV7-2	TRBJ2-1	TRBD2	-	TGTGCCAGCAGCTATCCCGGGACTAGCGCCTCGTTCTTC	CASSYPGTSASFF
TRBV29-1	TRBJ1-1	-	-	TGCAGCGCCGCCAGTCGGGGGAACACTGAAGCTTTCTTT	CSAASRGNTEAFF
TRBV4-1	TRBJ2-7	TRBD1	-	TGCGCCAGCAGCCAACTTGAACCGGGACAGAAAAGGTACGAGCAGTACTTC	CASSQLEPGQKRYEQYF
TRBV28	TRBJ1-2	-	few	TGTGCCAGCAGTTACCAGGGAAGCTACACCTTC	CASSYQGSYTF
TRBV6-6	TRBJ2-1	-	few	TGTGCCAGCAGTGCCGACGCGGGTAAGGAGCAGTTCTTC	CASSADAGKEQFF
TRBV9	TRBJ2-3	-	-	TGTGCCAGCAGCCTAAACACAGATACGCAGTATTTT	CASSLNTDTQYF
TRBV15	TRBJ2-7	-	-	TGTGCCACCAGCAGAGAGCGACAGGTCTCCTACGAGCAGTACTTC	CATSRERQVSYEQYF
TRBV5-4	TRBJ2-3	TRBD2	-	TGTGCCAGCAGCTACCGATTGACTAGCGGGAGGGGGGATACGCAGTATTTT	CASSYRLTSGRGDTQYF
TRBV5-1	TRBJ2-7	TRBD1	-	TGCGCCAGCAGCTGGGCAGGGGGACCCTACGAGCAGTACTTC	CASSWAGGPYEQYF
TRBV7-9	TRBJ2-5	TRBD2	few	TGTGCCAGCAGCTTTAGCGGGAACAAGGGAGAGACCCAGTACTTC	CASSFSGNKGETQYF
TRBV30	TRBJ1-2	-	-	TGTGCCTGGATGAGGAGAGAGAAGAATGGCTACACCTTC	CAWMRREKNGYTF
TRBV9	TRBJ2-1	TRBD2	few	TGTGCCAGCAGCCCGGCGGGGGGGGGAGTGGGTGAGCAGTTCTTC	CASSPAGGGVGEQFF
TRBV7-2	TRBJ2-7	TRBD2	few	TGTGCCAGCAGCCGGACTAGGGACTACGAGCAGTACTTC	CASSRTRDYEQYF
TRBV5-1	TRBJ2-7	-	-	TGCGCCAGGTTATACGAGCAGTACTTC	CARLYEQYF
TRBV23-1	TRBJ1-2	TRBD1	-	TGCGCGAAGAGGAGGCAGGGGGACGGCTACACCTTC	CAKRRQGDGYTF
TRBV28	TRBJ1-5	-	few	TGTGCCAGCAGTTCGCGGGCCCCCAATCAGCCCCAGCATTTT	CASSSRAPNQPQHF
TRBV6-6	TRBJ2-1	-	few	TGTGCCACCCAAAAGGACATCAATGAGCAGTTCTTC	CATQKDINEQFF
TRBV29-1	TRBJ2-1	TRBD1	-	TGCAGCGTTGAACGACGGGGCCGACAGGGCACGTTGGGCAATGAGCAGTTCTTC	CSVERRGRQGTLGNEQFF